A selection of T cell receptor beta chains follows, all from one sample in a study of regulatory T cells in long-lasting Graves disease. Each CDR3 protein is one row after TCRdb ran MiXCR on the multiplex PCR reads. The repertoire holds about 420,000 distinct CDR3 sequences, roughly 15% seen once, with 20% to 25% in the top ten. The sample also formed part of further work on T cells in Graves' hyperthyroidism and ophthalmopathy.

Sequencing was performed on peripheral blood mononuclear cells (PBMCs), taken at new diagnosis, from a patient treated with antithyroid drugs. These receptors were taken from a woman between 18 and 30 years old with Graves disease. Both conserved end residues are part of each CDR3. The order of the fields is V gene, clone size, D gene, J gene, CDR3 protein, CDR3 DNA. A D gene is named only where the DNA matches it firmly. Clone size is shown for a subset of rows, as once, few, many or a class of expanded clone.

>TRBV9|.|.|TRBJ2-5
CASSVEGTPQETQYF
TGTGCCAGCAGCGTAGAAGGAACACCCCAAGAGACCCAGTACTTC
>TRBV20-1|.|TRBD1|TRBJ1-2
CSARSDRGLANYGYTF
TGCAGTGCTAGATCCGACAGGGGTTTAGCTAACTATGGCTACACCTTC
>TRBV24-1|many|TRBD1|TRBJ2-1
CATSEPGQGVYEQFF
TGTGCCACCAGTGAACCTGGACAGGGGGTGTATGAGCAGTTCTTC
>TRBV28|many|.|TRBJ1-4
CASRLTGKGLRKLFF
TGTGCCAGCAGGCTCACAGGGAAGGGGTTGCGGAAACTGTTTTTT
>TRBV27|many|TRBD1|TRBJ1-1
CASSFTRGWPEAFF
TGTGCCAGCAGTTTCACCAGGGGGTGGCCTGAAGCTTTCTTT
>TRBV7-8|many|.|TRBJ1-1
CASDPYGNTEAFF
TGTGCCAGCGACCCCTATGGGAACACTGAAGCTTTCTTT
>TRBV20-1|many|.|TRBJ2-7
CSATRGNEQYF
TGCAGTGCCACCCGCGGCAACGAGCAGTACTTC
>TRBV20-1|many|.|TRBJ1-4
CSAREEGAGFNEKLFF
TGCAGTGCTAGAGAAGAAGGGGCAGGGTTTAATGAAAAACTGTTTTTT
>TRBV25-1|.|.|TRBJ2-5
CASSDENRVWETQYF
TGTGCCAGCAGTGATGAGAACAGGGTTTGGGAGACCCAGTACTTC
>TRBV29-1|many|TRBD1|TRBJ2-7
CSVAWGQGYEQYF
TGCAGCGTTGCATGGGGACAGGGGTACGAGCAGTACTTC
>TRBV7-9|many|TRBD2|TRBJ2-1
CASSLGTSPNEQFF
TGTGCCAGCAGCTTAGGGACTAGTCCCAATGAGCAGTTCTTC
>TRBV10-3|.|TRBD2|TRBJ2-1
CAINSGGTSYNEQFF
TGTGCCATCAATAGCGGGGGGACTTCCTACAATGAGCAGTTCTTC
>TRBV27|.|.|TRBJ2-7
CASSKGWDPVVEQYF
TGTGCCAGCAGTAAAGGTTGGGACCCGGTGGTGGAGCAGTACTTC
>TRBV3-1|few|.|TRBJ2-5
CASSQGQLEGTQYF
TGTGCCAGCAGCCAAGGCCAGCTAGAGGGGACCCAGTACTTC
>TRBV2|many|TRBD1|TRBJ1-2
CASSPPGTGYGYTF
TGTGCCAGCAGTCCACCCGGGACAGGATATGGCTACACCTTC
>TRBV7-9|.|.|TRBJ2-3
CASGGGDTQYF
TGTGCCAGCGGTGGCGGAGATACGCAGTATTTT
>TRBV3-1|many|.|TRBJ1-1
CASSQDLHRVRNTEAFF
TGTGCCAGCAGCCAAGACCTACACAGGGTTAGGAACACTGAAGCTTTCTTT
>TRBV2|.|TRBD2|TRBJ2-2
CASSREDVAGVTGELFF
TGTGCCAGCAGTCGGGAAGATGTTGCGGGAGTCACCGGGGAGCTGTTTTTT
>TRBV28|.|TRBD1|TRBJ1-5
CASSLTGGTQPQHF
TGTGCCAGCAGTTTGACAGGGGGTACTCAGCCCCAGCATTTT
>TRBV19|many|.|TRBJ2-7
CASSIWSDGAYEQYF
TGTGCCAGTAGTATATGGAGCGACGGTGCCTACGAGCAGTACTTC
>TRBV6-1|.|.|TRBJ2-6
CASTVRAGANVLTF
TGTGCCAGCACGGTGCGGGCTGGGGCCAACGTCCTGACTTTC
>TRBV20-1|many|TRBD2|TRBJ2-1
CSASGALAGAHEQFF
TGCAGTGCTAGTGGCGCTTTAGCGGGAGCTCATGAGCAGTTCTTC
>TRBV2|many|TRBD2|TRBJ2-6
CASTPGGGPGSGANVLTF
TGTGCCAGCACCCCCGGGGGGGGGCCGGGGTCTGGGGCCAACGTCCTGACTTTC
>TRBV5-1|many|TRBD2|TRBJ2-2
CASSILAGRNTGELFF
TGCGCCAGCAGCATACTAGCGGGAAGGAACACCGGGGAGCTGTTTTTT
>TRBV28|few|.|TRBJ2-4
CASSPFYGQIAKNIQYF
TGTGCCAGCAGCCCTTTTTACGGACAGATAGCCAAAAACATTCAGTACTTC
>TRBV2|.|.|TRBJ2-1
CASSQELDIYNEQFF
TGTGCCAGCAGCCAAGAACTGGACATCTACAATGAGCAGTTCTTC
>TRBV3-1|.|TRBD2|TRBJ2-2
CASSQEELAGELTGELFF
TGTGCCAGCAGCCAAGAAGAACTAGCGGGAGAGTTGACCGGGGAGCTGTTTTTT
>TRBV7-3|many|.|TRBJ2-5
CASSLGLTGHETQYF
TGTGCCAGCAGCTTAGGGTTGACAGGCCACGAGACCCAGTACTTC
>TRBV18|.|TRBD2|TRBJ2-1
CASSPPGLAGGAYNEQFF
TGTGCCAGCTCACCACCAGGGCTAGCGGGAGGCGCCTACAATGAGCAGTTCTTC
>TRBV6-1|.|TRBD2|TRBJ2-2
CASRRREGANTGELFF
TGTGCCAGCAGGAGGAGGGAGGGAGCGAACACCGGGGAGCTGTTTTTT
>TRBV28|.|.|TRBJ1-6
CASTTNSPLHF
TGTGCCAGCACAACTAATTCACCCCTCCACTTT
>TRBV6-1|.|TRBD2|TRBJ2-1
CASSERPSGVYNEQFF
TGTGCCAGCAGTGAAAGGCCTAGCGGAGTCTACAATGAGCAGTTCTTC
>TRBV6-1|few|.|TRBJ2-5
CASSEILGGAQETQYF
TGTGCCAGCAGTGAAATCCTGGGGGGGGCCCAAGAGACCCAGTACTTC
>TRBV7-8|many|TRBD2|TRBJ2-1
CASSLDQRTSLSGNEQFF
TGTGCCAGCAGCTTAGACCAACGGACTAGCTTATCTGGGAATGAGCAGTTCTTC
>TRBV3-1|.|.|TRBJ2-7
CASSQGPRIFRQYF
TGTGCCAGCAGCCAAGGTCCCAGAATTTTTCGCCAGTACTTC
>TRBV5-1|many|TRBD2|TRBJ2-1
CASRGLAYNEQFF
TGCGCCAGCAGGGGACTAGCGTACAATGAGCAGTTCTTC
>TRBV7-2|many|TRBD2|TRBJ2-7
CASSLGTSGRAEQYF
TGTGCCAGCAGCCTCGGGACTAGCGGGAGGGCCGAGCAGTACTTC
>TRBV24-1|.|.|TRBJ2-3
CATSDFFSGKSDTQYF
TGTGCCACCAGTGATTTCTTTTCTGGGAAGTCAGATACGCAGTATTTT
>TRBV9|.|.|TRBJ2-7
CASSRSGGEQYF
TGTGCCAGCAGCCGTTCTGGAGGGGAGCAGTACTTC
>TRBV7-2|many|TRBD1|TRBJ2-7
CASSMDRREQYF
TGTGCCAGCAGCATGGACAGGCGCGAGCAGTACTTC
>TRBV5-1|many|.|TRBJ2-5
CASRDQVRETQYF
TGCGCCAGCAGAGACCAGGTGAGGGAGACCCAGTACTTC
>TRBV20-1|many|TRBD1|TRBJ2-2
CSALGQVNTGELFF
TGCAGTGCTCTTGGACAGGTCAACACCGGGGAGCTGTTTTTT
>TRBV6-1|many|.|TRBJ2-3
CASSRTVVGEYF
TGTGCCAGCAGTAGGACAGTCGTTGGGGAGTATTTT
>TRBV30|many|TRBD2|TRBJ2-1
CAWSKNSGRQQFF
TGTGCCTGGTCCAAGAATAGCGGGAGACAGCAGTTCTTC
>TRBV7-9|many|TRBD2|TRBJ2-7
CASSFRTSGSYEQYF
TGTGCCAGCAGCTTTCGGACTAGCGGGAGCTACGAGCAGTACTTC